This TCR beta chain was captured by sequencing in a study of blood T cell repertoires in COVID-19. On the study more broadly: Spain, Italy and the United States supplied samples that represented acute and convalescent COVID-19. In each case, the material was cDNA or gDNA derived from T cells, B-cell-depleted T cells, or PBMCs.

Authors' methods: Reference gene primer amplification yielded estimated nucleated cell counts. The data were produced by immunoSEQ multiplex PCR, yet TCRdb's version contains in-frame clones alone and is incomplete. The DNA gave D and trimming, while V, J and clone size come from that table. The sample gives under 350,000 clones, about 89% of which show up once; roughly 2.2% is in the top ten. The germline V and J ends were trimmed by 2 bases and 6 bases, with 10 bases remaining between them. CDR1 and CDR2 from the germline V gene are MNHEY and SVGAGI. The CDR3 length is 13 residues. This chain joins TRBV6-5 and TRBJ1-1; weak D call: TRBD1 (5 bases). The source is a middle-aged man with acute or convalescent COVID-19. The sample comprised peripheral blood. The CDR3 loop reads CASSYVETAEAFF. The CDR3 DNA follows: TGTGCCAGCAGTTACGTGGAGACAGCTGAAGCTTTCTTT.